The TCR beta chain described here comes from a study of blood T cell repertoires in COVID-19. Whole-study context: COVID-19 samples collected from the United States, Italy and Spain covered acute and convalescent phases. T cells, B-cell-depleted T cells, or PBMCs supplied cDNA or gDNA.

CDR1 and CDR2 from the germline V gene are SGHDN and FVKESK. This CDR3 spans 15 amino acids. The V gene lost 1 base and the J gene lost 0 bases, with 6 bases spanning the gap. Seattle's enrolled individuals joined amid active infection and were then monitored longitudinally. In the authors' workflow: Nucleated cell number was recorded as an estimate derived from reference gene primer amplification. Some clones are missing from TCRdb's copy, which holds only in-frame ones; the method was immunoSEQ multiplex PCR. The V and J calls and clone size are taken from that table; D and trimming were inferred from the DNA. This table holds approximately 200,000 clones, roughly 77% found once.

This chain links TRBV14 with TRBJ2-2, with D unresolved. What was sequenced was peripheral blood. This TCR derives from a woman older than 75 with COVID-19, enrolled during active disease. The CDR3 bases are TGTGCCAGCAGCCAAGTCAGTACGAACACCGGGGAGCTGTTTTTT. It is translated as CASSQVSTNTGELFF.